Shown below are 25 T cell receptor beta chains from a single sample sequenced in a study of T cells in Graves' hyperthyroidism and ophthalmopathy. The investigators amplified TCR beta CDR3 regions from RNA transcripts. An initial round of RT-PCR targeting the TCR CDR3 relied on the HTBI primer set. Each CDR3 protein gets one entry after TCRdb re-called the multiplex PCR reads with MiXCR. The sample yields around 720,000 distinct CDR3 sequences, under 45% seen once. The material sequenced was blood. These receptor sequences come from a woman between 40 and 50 years old with Graves' hyperthyroidism.

This clonotype showed up just once. This rearrangement joins TRBV6-1 to TRBJ2-6, with TRBD1 identical over 8 bases. Germline lookup yields CDR1 MNHNS and CDR2 SASEGT. The ends lost 6 bases at V and 2 bases at J; junction bases unmatched: 6. The CDR3 totals 16 residues. The CDR3 here is CASRVQGGAGANVLTF. The CDR3 nucleotides are TGTGCCAGCAGGGTACAGGGGGGCGCTGGGGCCAACGTCCTGACTTTC.

The chain combines TRBV2 with TRBJ2-3; 7 nucleotides agree with TRBD2. There are 14 residues in the CDR3. Germline V gene lookup returns CDR1 SNHLY and CDR2 FYNNEI. Unmatched junction bases numbered 7, after V lost 5 bases and J lost 5 bases. The CDR3 sequence: CASSSLRTRDTQYF. In DNA, the CDR3 is TGTGCCAGCAGTTCGCTCAGGACTAGAGATACGCAGTATTTT.

V gene TRBV7-3 combines with J gene TRBJ1-1; TRBD1 matches at 8 bases. This CDR3 is 17 amino acids long. Per the germline V gene, CDR1 is SGHTA and CDR2 is FQGTGA. V was pared by 2 bases and J by 4 bases, with 12 bases of the junction left unmatched. CDR3 sequence: CASSLAVWTGLGTEAFF. CDR3 nucleotides: TGTGCCAGCAGCTTAGCGGTTTGGACAGGGCTCGGCACTGAAGCTTTCTTT.

A few counts support this clonotype. The chain uses TRBV12-3 or TRBV12-4 and TRBJ1-1; 8 bases align to TRBD1. With V trimmed by 5 bases and J by 3 bases, 5 bases remained unmatched. CDR3 length: 14 amino acids. CDR3 in amino acids: CASSRDRRDTEAFF. The CDR3 DNA reads as TGTGCCAGCAGTCGGGACAGGCGAGACACTGAAGCTTTCTTT.

This clonotype was detected only a few times. The chain joins TRBV6-2 or TRBV6-3 to TRBJ1-2, with 9 bases identical to TRBD1. This CDR3 spans 17 amino acids. After removal of 7 bases from V and 2 bases from J, the junction contained 14 bases not matched to a gene. Germline CDR1 and CDR2: MNHEY and SVGEGT. DNA of the CDR3: TGTGCCAGCAATTCCTACCCCGGGACAGGGAGGAACTATGGCTACACCTTC. Translation: CASNSYPGTGRNYGYTF.

The V gene is TRBV7-2, the J gene TRBJ2-3; weak D call: TRBD1 (6 bases). V gave up 2 bases and J gave up 2 bases, with 14 bases separating them. This CDR3 has 16 amino acids. Germline lookup yields CDR1 SGHTA and CDR2 FQGNSA. The CDR3 region is CASSLFTTGATDTQYF. CDR3 sequence (DNA): TGTGCCAGCAGCTTATTTACGACAGGAGCCACAGATACGCAGTATTTT.

This clonotype was counted ten times or more. The CDR3 sequence: CASSPRTSTETQYF. The CDR3 coding sequence is TGTGCCAGCAGTCCCCGGACTAGCACGGAGACCCAGTACTTC. This chain links TRBV2 with TRBJ2-5, with TRBD2 matching over 8 bases. V shed 5 bases, J shed 5 bases, and the junction held 7 bases outside the gene matches. The CDR3 spans 14 residues. Per the germline V gene, CDR1 is SNHLY and CDR2 is FYNNEI.

The rearrangement uses TRBV29-1 and TRBJ2-5; 10 nucleotides line up with TRBD1. Trimming at V came to 4 bases and at J to 11 bases, leaving 7 bases not matched to a gene. The CDR3 loop spans 12 amino acids. Germline assignment: CDR1 SQVTM and CDR2 ANQGSEA. Here the CDR3 DNA reads TGCAGCGTTGGGTGGGGACAGGGGAATCAGTACTTC. The encoded protein is CSVGWGQGNQYF.

Worth noting for this clonotype: It differs at one base from a far larger clone, so likely a read error. J is TRBJ1-6 and V is TRBV7-2; D is undetermined. CDR1 and CDR2 from the germline V gene are SGHTA and FQGNSA. The CDR3 consists of 13 residues. In nucleotides, the CDR3 is TGTGCCAACAGCTTAGATCTTAATTCACCCCTCCACTTT. It encodes CANSLDLNSPLHF.

Concerning this clonotype: With a much larger clone just one base away, this may be a read error. The chain recombines TRBV6-5 with TRBJ1-2, with a possible D match to TRBD1 (6 bases). The CDR3 runs 13 residues. From germline, CDR1 is MNHEY and CDR2 SVGAGI. CDR3 sequence (DNA): TGTGCCATCAGTTACAGGGCAGGCTATGGCTACACCTTC. Residues: CAISYRAGYGYTF.

Of note for this clonotype: One junction end does not reproduce the germline sequence, and a read error may be involved. The gene calls are TRBV10-1 and TRBJ2-7, with unresolved D. CDR3 length equals 15 residues. The V gene's germline CDR1 is WNHNN and CDR2 SYGVQD (reference sequence). The CDR3 reads CASSLSMDGSYEQYF. CDR3 sequence (DNA): TGTGCCAGCAGTTTATCGATGGACGGATCCTACGAGCAGTACTTC.

The sample holds a few counts of this clonotype. The chain uses TRBV7-2 and TRBJ1-1, with TRBD1 matching 8 bases. V shed 5 bases and J 5 bases; nucleotides not matched to a gene: 7. The CDR3 has 14 residues. In germline, CDR1 is SGHTA, CDR2 FQGNSA. The CDR3 is CASSLQGALTEAFF. The DNA for the CDR3 is TGTGCCAGCAGCCTCCAGGGGGCGCTTACTGAAGCTTTCTTT.

V usage is TRBV12-5 and J usage is TRBJ1-2, with D perhaps matching TRBD1 (5 bases). The length of the CDR3 is 16 residues. Germline V gene sequence: CDR1 LGHNT, CDR2 FRNRAP. In DNA, the CDR3 is TGTGCCAGCACCTACGAGGGGACCGGGATAGACTATGGCTACACCTTC. It is translated as CASTYEGTGIDYGYTF.

This clonotype was counted ten times or more. CDR3 nucleotides: TGCGCCAGCAGCCAGGACAGGACCTATGGCTACACCTTC. Encoded protein: CASSQDRTYGYTF. This chain joins TRBV4-3 and TRBJ1-2; TRBD1 aligns across 7 bases. The CDR3 has 13 residues. With 3 bases clipped from V and 4 bases from J, the junction kept 2 bases outside the gene matches. Germline-derived CDR1 and CDR2 are LGHNA and YSLEER.

This clonotype was found many times. The rearrangement joins TRBV7-9 to TRBJ1-1; possibly TRBD1 for D (5 bases). The germline V gene encodes CDR1 SEHNR and CDR2 FQNEAQ (reference sequence). CDR3 size: 13 residues. With 5 bases removed from V and 4 bases from J, the gap between germline ends came to 11 bases. The CDR3 sequence is CASSQSGVTEAFF. CDR3 sequence (DNA): TGTGCCAGCAGCCAGTCGGGGGTCACTGAAGCTTTCTTT.

This clonotype was seen just once. The chain has TRBV5-5 and TRBJ1-4, with 7 bases lining up with TRBD1. CDR1 SGHKS and CDR2 YYEKEE come from the germline V gene (reference sequence). The trim removed 6 bases at V and 2 bases at J, leaving 7 bases unmatched. The CDR3 has 15 residues. CDR3 sequence reads: CASTQGVSTNEKLFF. The DNA for the CDR3 is TGTGCCAGCACCCAGGGGGTGTCCACTAATGAAAAACTGTTTTTT. Using reference TRBV5-5 and TRBJ1-4 for the parts outside the CDR3, the full variable domain is DAGVTQSPTHLIKTRGQQVTLRCSPISGHKSVSWYQQVLGQGPQFIFQYYEKEERGRGNFPDRFSARQFPNYSSELNVNALLLGDSALYLCASTQGVSTNEKLFFGSGTQLSVL.

This clonotype appeared a few times. The CDR3 loop reads CASKAGHLIGQPQHF. The CDR3 nucleotides read TGTGCCAGCAAGGCAGGGCACTTGATAGGTCAGCCCCAGCATTTT. V is TRBV27 and J is TRBJ1-5, with D maybe TRBD1 (5 bases). Germline loops: CDR1 MNHEY, CDR2 SMNVEV (reference sequence). V was pared by 7 bases and J by 6 bases, with 19 bases between. This CDR3 has 15 amino acids.

This clonotype was counted between two and nine times. A junction end diverges from the germline sequence, so it may reflect a read error. The chain is built from TRBV10-3 and TRBJ1-2; D might be TRBD1 (5 bases). Germline values: CDR1 ENHRY, CDR2 SYGVKD. The CDR3 loop spans 15 amino acids. This CDR3 is CASSEPGRNNYGYTF. CDR3 in DNA: TGTGCCAGCAGTGAACCGGGACGGAACAACTATGGCTACACCTTC.

The rearrangement links TRBV20-1 to TRBJ2-2; D unclear. V gave up 2 bases and J gave up 1 base, with 8 bases separating them. Germline V gene lookup returns CDR1 DFQATT and CDR2 SNEGSKA (reference sequence). This CDR3 contains 14 residues. The CDR3 spells CSARSWRNTGELFF. The CDR3 nucleotides read TGCAGTGCTAGATCCTGGCGGAACACCGGGGAGCTGTTTTTT.

The rearrangement joins TRBV30 to TRBJ1-5; possibly TRBD1 for D (5 bases). With 5 bases removed from V and 6 bases from J, the gap between germline ends came to 14 bases. The CDR3 has 13 amino acids. Germline CDR1 GTSNPN, CDR2 SVGIG (reference sequence). The CDR3 nucleotides are TGTGCCTGGGAAAGGCAGGGTGGTCAGCCCCAGCATTTT. Protein: CAWERQGGQPQHF. The full variable domain, in which reference TRBV30 and TRBJ1-5 provide the parts outside the CDR3, is SQTIHQWPATLVQPVGSPLSLECTVEGTSNPNLYWYRQAAGRGLQLLFYSVGIGQISSEVPQNLSASRPQDRQFILSSKKLLLSDSGFYLCAWERQGGQPQHFGDGTRLSIL.

Ten or more counts support this clonotype. V gene TRBV6-5 combines with J gene TRBJ2-5, with a tentative D call TRBD2 (5 bases). The CDR3 contains 13 residues. Germline-derived CDR1 and CDR2 are MNHEY and SVGAGI. V lost 2 bases, J lost 5 bases, and 9 bases lay in between. The CDR3 DNA reads TGTGCCAGCAGTTACGACTCGGGGGAGACCCAGTACTTC. This encodes CASSYDSGETQYF.

The chain carries TRBV28 and TRBJ1-2; possible D gene TRBD1, 6 bases. The CDR3 sequence is 14 residues long. Per germline, CDR1 MDHEN and CDR2 SYDVKM. V lost 4 bases and J 3 bases, leaving 12 bases between the germline ends. CDR3 amino acids: CASSSLGQDYGYTF. In DNA form, the CDR3 reads TGTGCCAGCAGTTCCCTGGGACAAGACTATGGCTACACCTTC.

This clonotype was observed at least ten times. The chain recombines TRBV20-1 with TRBJ2-5; 7 bases are a match to TRBD1. The CDR3 runs to 15 residues. The germline V gene has CDR1 DFQATT and CDR2 SNEGSKA (reference sequence). Germline trimming cut 6 bases from V and 4 bases from J; bases unmatched to any gene: 14. CDR3 bases: TGCAGTGCCCGAGGGGGACAGCCGTCCCGAGAGACCCAGTACTTC. Protein: CSARGGQPSRETQYF.

The chain couples TRBV24-1 to TRBJ2-3; tentatively, D is TRBD2 (6 bases). Trimming took 11 bases from V and 4 from J, leaving 27 bases between them. This CDR3 comprises 17 residues. Germline V gene lookup returns CDR1 KGHDR and CDR2 SFDVKD. The CDR3 protein is CASSQLTRTDGADTQYF. The CDR3 bases are TGTGCCAGCAGCCAGCTGACTAGGACCGACGGGGCAGATACGCAGTATTTT.

There are a few counts of this clonotype. CDR3 in amino acids: CASSRDRGSLNSPLHF. CDR3 nucleotide sequence: TGTGCCAGCAGCCGGGACAGGGGGTCTCTTAATTCACCCCTCCACTTT. This rearrangement joins TRBV6-1 to TRBJ1-6, with TRBD1 matching 11 bases. The germline CDR1 and CDR2 sequences are MNHNS and SASEGT. CDR3 length equals 16 residues. The J segment lost 6 bases and the V segment lost 6 bases, leaving 7 bases of the junction unmatched.